The 9 T cell receptor beta chains below come from one sample, sequenced in a study of graft-versus-host responses after intestinal transplantation. Method: immunoSEQ multiplex PCR; TCRdb's copy keeps in-frame clones and lacks some. This table holds about 69,000 clones, roughly 92% found once. The source material was bone marrow, sampled roughly 780 days after intestinal transplantation. All receptors derive from a human patient who received an intestinal transplant, so some T cells may come from the graft donor.

The rearrangement joins TRBV6-5 to TRBJ2-3, with D maybe TRBD2 (6 bases). V lost 3 bases, J lost 4 bases, and 17 bases lay in between. CDR1 is MNHEY and CDR2 is SVGAGI in the germline V gene. There are 16 residues in the CDR3. CDR3 residues: CASSYGGDSAADTQYF. In DNA form, the CDR3 reads TGTGCCAGCAGTTATGGAGGGGACTCGGCGGCAGATACGCAGTATTTT.

The gene calls are TRBV28 and TRBJ2-7; no clear D gene. The V end was cut by 7 bases, the J end by 4 bases, with 17 bases between. CDR1 is MDHEN, CDR2 SYDVKM, per germline. CDR3 length: 14 amino acids. The CDR3 spells CASTFNFQPYEQYF. CDR3 nucleotide sequence: TGTGCCAGCACTTTCAATTTCCAACCTTACGAGCAGTACTTC.

The chain is built from TRBV4-2 and TRBJ1-3; D remains ambiguous. The CDR3 has 18 residues. Germline V gives CDR1 LGHNA, CDR2 YNFKEQ. V gave up 4 bases and J gave up 1 base, with 20 bases separating them. In DNA form, the CDR3 reads TGTGCCAGCAGCCTGCCTTTTGGTTTAGGGAGATCTGGAAACACCATATATTTT. Its translation is CASSLPFGLGRSGNTIYF.

J is TRBJ2-1 and V is TRBV29-1, with 11 bases matching TRBD2. Germline V gene sequence: CDR1 SQVTM, CDR2 ANQGSEA. The junction had 3 bases not matched to a gene; V was cut back by 5 bases and J by 15 bases. The CDR3 has 10 amino acids. The CDR3 DNA sequence: TGCAGCGTTTCCGGGACTAGCGGGTTCTTC. Its protein is CSVSGTSGFF.

In its sample, this clone was seen once. V is TRBV11-2 and J is TRBJ2-3, with D hard to call. V lost 1 base and J 2 bases, leaving 13 bases between the germline ends. Germline CDR1 is SGHAT and CDR2 is FQNNGV. There are 16 residues in the CDR3. The CDR3: CASSLVPPGPTDTQYF. The CDR3 nucleotides read TGTGCCAGCAGCTTAGTTCCTCCTGGTCCCACAGATACGCAGTATTTT.

This clone occurred once. This chain uses TRBV13 with TRBJ2-5; tentatively, D is TRBD2 (6 bases). With 5 bases removed from V and 2 bases from J, the gap between germline ends came to 9 bases. Germline assignment: CDR1 PRHDT and CDR2 FYEKMQ (reference sequence). CDR3 length: 13 amino acids. As DNA, the CDR3 is TGTGCCAGCAGCCGCGGGACTCAAGAGACCCAGTACTTC. It yields the protein CASSRGTQETQYF.

The V and J genes are TRBV28 and TRBJ2-5; the D is unclear. Trimming left V 3 bases short and J 3 bases short, with 11 bases between. Looked up from germline, CDR1 is MDHEN and CDR2 is SYDVKM. The CDR3 totals 14 residues. The CDR3 is CASSFEGPKETQYF. The CDR3 nucleotides read TGTGCCAGCAGTTTCGAAGGCCCGAAAGAGACCCAGTACTTC.

On this clone itself: This may be a read error, as it is one base from a much larger clone. J is TRBJ1-2 and V is TRBV18; no reliable D call. Germline loops: CDR1 KGHSH, CDR2 LQKENI. The CDR3 covers 11 residues. This CDR3 reads CASSTGYGYIF. The CDR3 DNA follows: TGTGCCAGCTCAACGGGCTATGGCTACATCTTC.

V usage is TRBV10-1 and J usage is TRBJ2-5; 9 bases align to TRBD2. Germline lookup yields CDR1 WNHNN and CDR2 SYGVQD (reference sequence). This CDR3 has 15 residues. V lost 4 bases, J lost 2 bases, and 5 bases stayed unmatched. The DNA for the CDR3 is TGCGCCAGCAGTGGACTTGCGGGAGGGCAAGAGACCCAGTACTTC. Encoded protein: CASSGLAGGQETQYF.